This TCR beta chain was sequenced for a study of HIV-infected patients and healthy controls. No cell fractionation was done, so the repertoire covers all unsorted peripheral blood T cells. Peripheral blood, roughly 2.5 ml, was drawn for RNA extraction. This clonotype was observed many times. Its specificity is unknown. Alpha and beta constant-region primers primed reverse transcription of around 500 ng RNA. Each of the alpha and beta chains got its own library through chain-specific third strand synthesis with indices. TCRdb reprocessed the 5' RACE reads via MiXCR and lists one record per CDR3 protein. This sample carries 13,000 or so distinct CDR3 sequences, 9.5% to 13% of them seen once, and the ten largest clones take about 6%. The CDR3 sequence is 16 residues long. The germline CDR1 and CDR2 sequences are ENHRY and SYGVKD. Losses at the gene ends were 5 bases for V and 1 base for J; bases not matched to a gene: 4.

Findings and caveats of the study: Significant mean usage differences between HIV-infected patients and controls involved eight alpha and eight beta V genes. No HLA typing of donors was done in this study.

The rearrangement joins TRBV10-3 to TRBJ2-2, with 10 bases fitting TRBD2. Material: blood. This clonotype originated in an adult in good health. Written as DNA, the CDR3 is TGTGCCATCAGTCCTAGCGGGAGCCAGAACACCGGGGAGCTGTTTTTT. This codes for CAISPSGSQNTGELFF.